This is a list of T cell receptor beta chains from one sample in a study of patients and donors after allogeneic stem cell transplantation. TCRdb processed the RT-PCR reads anew with MiXCR; each CDR3 protein has one entry. The data hold 920,000 or so distinct CDR3 sequences, with approximately 19% observed a single time. The sequenced sample was blood, either unsorted or a sorted T cell fraction (not recorded which). Every receptor here comes from a human donor who was either an allogeneic HSCT recipient or a stem cell or donor lymphocyte infusion donor (not recorded which). It is not recorded whose cells these are; they may come from a transplant donor. The CDR3 runs from the conserved cysteine through the conserved F or W. A D gene is named only where the DNA matches it firmly. Some rows mark clone size as missing; the rest say once, few, many or name a class of expanded clone.

TRBV12-3/TRBV12-4	-	TRBJ2-2	many	CASSPRGTGELFF	TGTGCCAGCAGCCCCAGGGGAACCGGGGAGCTGTTTTTT
TRBV6-5	-	TRBJ2-1	many	CASQARYNEQFF	TGTGCCAGCCAAGCGCGGTACAATGAGCAGTTCTTC
TRBV9	-	TRBJ1-5	few	CASSLRGDDNQPQHF	TGTGCCAGCAGCTTAAGGGGGGATGACAATCAGCCCCAGCATTTT
TRBV5-6	TRBD1	TRBJ1-5	-	CASSLASGGSSNQPQHF	TGTGCCAGCAGCTTGGCGTCAGGGGGGAGTAGCAATCAGCCCCAGCATTTT
TRBV6-1	-	TRBJ2-3	many	CASSRGLNTDTQYF	TGTGCCAGCAGTCGTGGACTGAACACAGATACGCAGTATTTT
TRBV12-3/TRBV12-4	TRBD1	TRBJ2-5	few	CASSTGGETQYF	TGTGCCAGCTCGACAGGGGGGGAGACCCAGTACTTC
TRBV6-2/TRBV6-3	TRBD1	TRBJ1-6	-	CASRSHPRGRDSPLHF	TGTGCCAGCAGGAGTCATCCCAGGGGGCGAGATTCACCCCTCCACTTT
TRBV20-1	TRBD2	TRBJ2-1	many	CSASTGLAGGYNEQFF	TGCAGTGCTAGTACTGGACTAGCGGGGGGCTACAATGAGCAGTTCTTC
TRBV29-1	-	TRBJ1-2	once	CSVEADGYTF	TGCAGCGTTGAGGCCGATGGCTACACCTTC
TRBV6-1	-	TRBJ2-2	few	CASSVGRGGSGELFF	TGTGCCAGCAGTGTGGGCAGGGGTGGGTCCGGGGAGCTGTTTTTT
TRBV5-1	-	TRBJ1-5	few	CASSLGDSPIQPQHF	TGCGCCAGCAGCTTGGGAGACAGCCCAATCCAGCCCCAGCATTTT
TRBV20-1	-	TRBJ2-7	-	CSAGPGRSSYEQYF	TGCAGTGCTGGACCGGGACGGAGCTCCTACGAGCAGTACTTC
TRBV7-3	-	TRBJ2-2	-	CASSLISDTGELFF	TGTGCCAGCAGCTTAATCTCGGACACCGGGGAGCTGTTTTTT
TRBV20-1	TRBD1	TRBJ1-3	many	CSAPDRGSGNTIYF	TGCAGTGCCCCCGACAGGGGGTCTGGAAACACCATATATTTT
TRBV9	-	TRBJ1-1	few	CASSVSRMNTEAFF	TGTGCCAGCAGCGTATCTAGAATGAACACTGAAGCTTTCTTT
TRBV27	TRBD2	TRBJ2-1	-	CASTRTRGLGEQFF	TGTGCCAGCACCAGGACTAGGGGTTTAGGTGAGCAGTTCTTC
TRBV9	-	TRBJ2-5	-	CASSVEGLLGTQYF	TGTGCCAGCAGCGTAGAGGGCCTGCTGGGGACCCAGTACTTC
TRBV12-3/TRBV12-4	-	TRBJ2-6	-	CASSIWTGRDVDGANVLTF	TGTGCCAGCAGTATTTGGACAGGGAGGGACGTTGATGGGGCCAACGTCCTGACTTTC
TRBV5-1	TRBD1	TRBJ1-5	-	CASSPMGQPQPQHF	TGCGCCAGCAGCCCGATGGGACAGCCACAGCCCCAGCATTTT
TRBV7-2	-	TRBJ1-6	-	CASSQVVFRGGTPLHF	TGTGCCAGCAGCCAGGTGGTGTTCCGAGGCGGGACACCCCTCCACTTT
TRBV15	TRBD2	TRBJ2-1	-	CATSRGSTSGVYNEQFF	TGTGCCACCAGCAGAGGTTCCACTAGCGGGGTCTACAATGAGCAGTTCTTC
TRBV29-1	TRBD1	TRBJ2-3	-	CSVGDRDDTQYF	TGCAGCGTTGGGGACAGGGACGATACGCAGTATTTT
TRBV5-1	TRBD1	TRBJ1-2	few	CASSTDDRGRSYTF	TGCGCCAGCAGCACTGACGACAGGGGGAGAAGCTACACCTTC
TRBV4-1	-	TRBJ1-2	-	CASSQEEYGYTF	TGCGCCAGCAGCCAGGAGGAGTATGGCTACACCTTC
TRBV12-3/TRBV12-4	-	TRBJ2-5	-	CASTLRSRGGETQYF	TGTGCCAGCACCTTGAGGTCCCGAGGAGGGGAGACCCAGTACTTC
TRBV12-3/TRBV12-4	-	TRBJ2-5	-	CASSLTAAQETQYF	TGTGCCAGCAGCCTGACAGCGGCACAAGAGACCCAGTACTTC
TRBV5-1	-	TRBJ2-5	few	CASSLAQRRETQYF	TGCGCCAGCAGCTTGGCCCAGAGACGAGAGACCCAGTACTTC
TRBV9	-	TRBJ2-1	many	CASSVSSPSGEQFF	TGTGCCAGCAGCGTAAGTTCTCCGTCGGGTGAGCAGTTCTTC
TRBV29-1	TRBD1	TRBJ2-7	few	CSVGQTGGEQYF	TGCAGCGTTGGTCAAACAGGGGGCGAGCAGTACTTC
TRBV27	-	TRBJ2-4	-	CASSLKFALAKNIQYF	TGTGCCAGCAGTTTAAAGTTTGCTTTAGCCAAAAACATTCAGTACTTC
TRBV5-1	-	TRBJ2-3	-	CASSSARFTDTQYF	TGCGCCAGCAGCTCCGCTAGATTCACAGATACGCAGTATTTT
TRBV18	-	TRBJ1-5	few	CASSPPGRTGLPQHF	TGTGCCAGCTCACCACCGGGGCGGACTGGTCTGCCCCAGCATTTT
TRBV3-1	-	TRBJ1-3	few	CASSRGHQSSGNTIYF	TGTGCCAGCAGCCGCGGACATCAATCCTCTGGAAACACCATATATTTT
TRBV6-1	TRBD1	TRBJ2-1	many	CASGDRDRKYNEQFF	TGTGCCAGCGGAGACCGGGACAGAAAGTACAATGAGCAGTTCTTC
TRBV11-2	-	TRBJ1-2	-	CASSLGPNTTDTNYGYTF	TGTGCCAGCAGCTTAGGGCCCAATACTACAGACACTAACTATGGCTACACCTTC
TRBV7-3	-	TRBJ1-5	few	CASSSSGEDNQPQHF	TGTGCCAGCAGCTCATCCGGGGAGGACAATCAGCCCCAGCATTTT
TRBV9	TRBD2	TRBJ2-1	-	CASSGLAGSSYNEQFF	TGTGCCAGCAGCGGACTAGCGGGTAGCTCCTACAATGAGCAGTTCTTC
TRBV18	TRBD1	TRBJ2-7	few	CASSLSPPGQPFTYEQYF	TGTGCCAGCTCACTCTCTCCCCCGGGACAGCCCTTCACCTACGAGCAGTACTTC
TRBV6-5	-	TRBJ2-1	few	CASSYSRGGGNEQFF	TGTGCCAGCAGTTACTCCAGGGGGGGCGGCAATGAGCAGTTCTTC
TRBV14	-	TRBJ1-2	-	CASSPSGTTYYGYTF	TGTGCCAGCAGCCCGAGTGGGACAACTTACTATGGCTACACCTTC
TRBV24-1	TRBD1	TRBJ2-1	few	CATSEPGTGASNEQFF	TGTGCCACCAGTGAGCCCGGGACAGGGGCCTCCAATGAGCAGTTCTTC
TRBV7-2	TRBD2	TRBJ2-1	-	CASSSSGGAGNEQFF	TGTGCCAGCAGCAGTAGCGGGGGGGCGGGAAATGAGCAGTTCTTC
TRBV12-3/TRBV12-4	-	TRBJ2-2	-	CASSPAPPGARELFF	TGTGCCAGCAGTCCTGCACCCCCGGGGGCCAGGGAGCTGTTTTTT
TRBV12-3/TRBV12-4	-	TRBJ2-7	many	CASSFTGNYEQYF	TGTGCCAGCAGTTTCACGGGGAACTACGAGCAGTACTTC
TRBV5-1	TRBD1	TRBJ2-2	-	CASFRGSTGELFF	TGCGCCAGCTTCAGGGGGAGTACCGGGGAGCTGTTTTTT
TRBV5-8	-	TRBJ2-6	-	CASSLGRAGANVLTF	TGTGCCAGCAGCTTGGGCAGGGCTGGGGCCAACGTCCTGACTTTC